This entry lists 25 T cell receptor beta chains sequenced from one sample in a study of blood T cell repertoires in COVID-19. Sequencing used immunoSEQ multiplex PCR; TCRdb keeps in-frame clones, though not all of them. This sample yields approximately 350,000 clones, of which approximately 84% are seen a single time; 2.5% to 3.5% belongs to the top ten. The sequencing input was PBMCs or T cells enriched from blood (not recorded which). These receptors were taken from a woman aged 30 to 39 who had recovered from COVID-19.

V usage is TRBV5-1 and J usage is TRBJ1-3; the D gene is possibly TRBD1 (6 bases). Germline V CDR1 and CDR2: SGHRS, YFSETQ. V was shortened by 4 bases and J by 4 bases, with 15 bases between the two germline ends. The CDR3 loop spans 15 amino acids. CDR3 bases: TGCGCCAGCAGCGCCCTGGGGGCGAGAGGAAACACCATATATTTT. It is translated as CASSALGARGNTIYF.

There are a few counts of this clone. The chain combines TRBV6-5 with TRBJ1-1, with TRBD1 matching 8 bases. This CDR3 spans 15 amino acids. The germline V gene encodes CDR1 MNHEY and CDR2 SVGAGI. V shed 6 bases, J shed 4 bases, and the junction held 10 bases outside the gene matches. In nucleotides, the CDR3 is TGTGCCAGCAGCTTCAGACAGGGGCCGGGCACTGAAGCTTTCTTT. Its translation is CASSFRQGPGTEAFF.

The rearrangement uses TRBV5-6 and TRBJ1-2; D gene ambiguous. From germline, CDR1 is SGHDT and CDR2 YYEEEE. This CDR3 comprises 16 residues. Trimming removed 0 bases at V and 4 bases at J, with 16 bases between. The CDR3: CASSLAIGDYIYGYTF. Written as DNA, the CDR3 is TGTGCCAGCAGCTTGGCGATCGGAGATTATATCTATGGCTACACCTTC.

This clone has only one observation. The CDR3 bases are TGTGCCAGCAGTTTACACAGGGGAACTGAAGCTTTCTTT. Its translation: CASSLHRGTEAFF. This chain links TRBV27 with TRBJ1-1, with 7 bases aligning to TRBD1. This CDR3 region has 13 residues. The V gene's germline CDR1 is MNHEY and CDR2 SMNVEV (reference sequence). Trimming at V came to 2 bases and at J to 5 bases, leaving 2 bases not matched to a gene.

The gene calls are TRBV28 and TRBJ2-7; D perhaps matches TRBD2 (6 bases). The germline gives CDR1 MDHEN, CDR2 SYDVKM. The CDR3 is made up of 16 amino acids. V was pared by 6 bases and J by 3 bases, with 21 bases between. DNA for the CDR3: TGTGCCAGCAGCACCACTACTAGCTTTCCCAGCTACGAGCAGTACTTC. Protein product: CASSTTTSFPSYEQYF.

The chain joins TRBV7-2 to TRBJ2-1; 8 bases are a match to TRBD2. Germline V gene lookup returns CDR1 SGHTA and CDR2 FQGNSA. The junction had 15 bases not matched to a gene; V was cut back by 5 bases and J by 6 bases. The CDR3 runs 17 residues. The CDR3 region is CASSPWVSRGESNEQFF. The CDR3 bases are TGTGCCAGCAGCCCGTGGGTATCGCGGGGGGAGAGCAATGAGCAGTTCTTC.

The rearrangement uses TRBV18 and TRBJ1-1; D perhaps matches TRBD1 (5 bases). CDR3 length equals 15 residues. Germline loops: CDR1 KGHSH, CDR2 LQKENI. The V and J ends lost 5 bases and 4 bases respectively, with 17 bases between them. CDR3 residues: CASSTKQGYGTEAFF. The CDR3 bases are TGTGCCAGCTCAACCAAGCAGGGTTATGGCACTGAAGCTTTCTTT.

The chain has TRBV14 and TRBJ2-5, with TRBD2 as a possible D gene (6 bases). Deletions cut 0 bases from V and 5 bases from J, with 10 bases between. This CDR3 comprises 14 residues. The germline V gene encodes CDR1 SGHDN and CDR2 FVKESK. The DNA for the CDR3 is TGTGCCAGCAGCCAAGAGCGGGGCCCCGAGACCCAGTACTTC. Protein sequence: CASSQERGPETQYF.

This chain uses TRBV28 with TRBJ1-6; a possible D gene is TRBD1 (6 bases). The length of the CDR3 is 13 residues. Deletions cut 8 bases from V and 3 bases from J, with 8 bases between. Germline V gene data show CDR1 as MDHEN and CDR2 as SYDVKM. The CDR3 DNA sequence: TGTGCCAGCGTGACAGGCTATAATTCACCCCTCCACTTT. Amino acids: CASVTGYNSPLHF.

The gene calls are TRBV6-5 and TRBJ1-2; D uncertain. Trimming took 2 bases from V and 0 from J, leaving 7 bases between them. The germline CDR1 and CDR2 sequences are MNHEY and SVGAGI. This CDR3 comprises 14 residues. The CDR3 coding sequence is TGTGCCAGCAGTTACGCTAGTTCTAACTATGGCTACACCTTC. Translation: CASSYASSNYGYTF.

The chain recombines TRBV6-5 with TRBJ2-5, with D tentatively TRBD2 (6 bases). V lost 4 bases and J lost 2, with 11 bases in between. Germline V gene sequence: CDR1 MNHEY, CDR2 SVGAGI. The CDR3 is 14 amino acids. CDR3 region: CASSFMGGQETQYF. The CDR3 bases are TGTGCCAGCAGTTTCATGGGGGGACAAGAGACCCAGTACTTC.

This sequence joins TRBV6-5 and TRBJ2-1; the D gene is possibly TRBD1 (5 bases). Germline CDR1 and CDR2: MNHEY and SVGAGI. The CDR3 totals 15 residues. V lost 6 bases to trimming and J lost 5 bases, with 17 bases between them. The CDR3 DNA is TGTGCCAGCAGGCCTGGCATAGGGGAACACAATGAGCAGTTCTTC. As protein: CASRPGIGEHNEQFF.

The chain uses TRBV29-1 and TRBJ1-2; D gene uncertain. The CDR3 is made up of 12 amino acids. Trimming pared 6 bases from V and 4 bases from J, leaving 12 bases between. Germline CDR1 is SQVTM and CDR2 is ANQGSEA. The CDR3: CSVRHWSYGYTF. Written as DNA, the CDR3 is TGCAGCGTCCGCCACTGGTCCTATGGCTACACCTTC. Full variable domain (remainder filled in from reference TRBV29-1 and TRBJ1-2): SAVISQKPSRDICQRGTSLTIQCQVDSQVTMMFWYRQQPGQSLTLIATANQGSEATYESGFVIDKFPISRPNLTFSTLTVSNMSPEDSSIYLCSVRHWSYGYTFGSGTRLTVV.

Here the CDR3 DNA reads TGTGCCAGCAGTTACCGAGACGGGGGGGATCAGCCCCAGCATTTT. This codes for CASSYRDGGDQPQHF. V gene TRBV6-5 combines with J gene TRBJ1-5; perhaps TRBD1 as D (5 bases). Germline CDR1 and CDR2: MNHEY and SVGAGI. Trimming stripped 2 bases from V and 5 bases from J, with 13 bases between. The CDR3 runs 15 residues.

In regard to this clone: Other DNA sequences within the sample encode an identical CDR3. This rearrangement joins TRBV5-1 to TRBJ1-2, with a weak D call TRBD1 (5 bases). Trimming left V 4 bases short and J 7 bases short, with 17 bases between. Germline CDR1 reads SGHRS; CDR2 reads YFSETQ. This CDR3 is built from 14 residues. CDR3 sequence (DNA): TGCGCCAGCAGCGCAGACGTGGGCGGGGGTGGCTACACCTTC. Translation: CASSADVGGGGYTF. Using reference TRBV5-1 and TRBJ1-2 for the parts outside the CDR3, the full variable domain is KAGVTQTPRYLIKTRGQQVTLSCSPISGHRSVSWYQQTPGQGLQFLFEYFSETQRNKGNFPGRFSGRQFSNSRSEMNVSTLELGDSALYLCASSADVGGGGYTFGSGTRLTVV.

The gene calls are TRBV18 and TRBJ2-1; a weak D match, TRBD1 (6 bases). The CDR3 consists of 14 residues. CDR1 KGHSH and CDR2 LQKENI come from the germline V gene. V was pared by 3 bases and J by 2 bases, with 8 bases between. The CDR3 protein is CASSPGAAYNEQFF. In DNA, the CDR3 is TGTGCCAGCTCACCGGGGGCGGCCTACAATGAGCAGTTCTTC.

The rearrangement links TRBV19 to TRBJ1-2, with D possibly TRBD1 on 6 matching bases. V shed 2 bases and J shed 3 bases, with 16 bases lying between them. Germline CDR1 is LNHDA and CDR2 is SQIVND (reference sequence). This CDR3 comprises 16 residues. In nucleotides, the CDR3 is TGTGCCAGTAGTATACGCTCGGGACAAGTACACTATGGCTACACCTTC. Translating it yields CASSIRSGQVHYGYTF.

CDR3 amino acids: CASSPLGGGATYNEQFF. CDR3 nucleotide sequence: TGTGCCAGCAGTCCCCTTGGCGGCGGCGCAACCTACAATGAGCAGTTCTTC. The chain couples TRBV27 to TRBJ2-1; D gene ambiguous. Germline-derived CDR1 and CDR2 are MNHEY and SMNVEV (reference sequence). The V and J ends lost 5 bases and 2 bases respectively, with 19 bases between them. The CDR3 length is 17 residues.

V and J are TRBV6-1 and TRBJ2-2, with D perhaps matching TRBD1 (6 bases). V was cut by 0 bases and J by 4 bases, with 9 bases left in between. The CDR3 covers 15 residues. CDR1 MNHNS and CDR2 SASEGT come from the germline V gene. The CDR3 DNA reads TGTGCCAGCAGTGAAGCAGGGGGTCCCACCGGGGAGCTGTTTTTT. Translated, it gives CASSEAGGPTGELFF.

The chain has TRBV5-1 and TRBJ2-3, with TRBD2 identical over 13 bases. Germline CDR1 and CDR2: SGHRS and YFSETQ. The CDR3 consists of 16 residues. After removal of 5 bases from V and 1 base from J, the junction contained 4 bases not matched to a gene. The DNA for the CDR3 is TGCGCCAGCAGTTCCGGACTAGCGGGGGGCACAGATACGCAGTATTTT. Amino acids: CASSSGLAGGTDTQYF.

The chain recombines TRBV5-1 with TRBJ1-4; D is undetermined. Germline CDR1 and CDR2: SGHRS and YFSETQ. The CDR3 loop spans 13 amino acids. Trimming took off 3 bases at V and 5 bases at J, with 8 bases between the two ends. The CDR3 DNA sequence: TGCGCCAGCAGCTCCGACGGGAATGAAAAACTGTTTTTT. This sequence encodes CASSSDGNEKLFF.

This clone came up a few times. The genes are TRBV19 and TRBJ1-5; TRBD1 matches 8 bases. This CDR3 comprises 16 residues. V was clipped by 3 bases and J by 7 bases; unmatched bases: 11. Germline V lookup: CDR1 LNHDA, CDR2 SQIVND (reference sequence). CDR3 coding DNA: TGTGCCAGTAGTATGTTGTCGGACAGGGCAAGGCAGCCCCAGCATTTT. It translates to CASSMLSDRARQPQHF. The whole variable domain, filled in from reference TRBV19 and TRBJ1-5, reads DGGITQSPKYLFRKEGQNVTLSCEQNLNHDAMYWYRQDPGQGLRLIYYSQIVNDFQKGDIAEGYSVSREKKESFPLTVTSAQKNPTAFYLCASSMLSDRARQPQHFGDGTRLSIL.

V is TRBV4-1 and J is TRBJ1-2; D may be TRBD1 (5 bases). Germline values: CDR1 MGHRA, CDR2 YSYEKL. The CDR3 has 14 amino acids. Trimming removed 1 base from V and 4 bases from J, with 10 bases in between. The CDR3 bases are TGCGCCAGCAGCCAAGCGGCAGGGTTCTATGGCTACACCTTC. As protein: CASSQAAGFYGYTF.

J is TRBJ2-1 and V is TRBV7-3, with 12 bases that match TRBD2. Germline CDR1 and CDR2: SGHTA and FQGTGA. V trimming: 5 bases; J trimming: 5 bases; junction bases outside the gene matches: 1. CDR3 length equals 14 residues. CDR3 residues: CASSRTSGDNEQFF. The CDR3 DNA reads TGTGCCAGCAGCCGGACTAGCGGGGACAATGAGCAGTTCTTC.

The V and J genes are TRBV7-9 and TRBJ2-5; D possibly corresponds to TRBD2 (6 bases). The germline gives CDR1 SEHNR, CDR2 FQNEAQ (reference sequence). The CDR3 runs 14 residues. V lost 4 bases and J 4 bases, leaving 13 bases between the germline ends. The CDR3 nucleotides are TGTGCCAGCAGCTATCTTACCGGGGGAGAGACCCAGTACTTC. It codes for CASSYLTGGETQYF.